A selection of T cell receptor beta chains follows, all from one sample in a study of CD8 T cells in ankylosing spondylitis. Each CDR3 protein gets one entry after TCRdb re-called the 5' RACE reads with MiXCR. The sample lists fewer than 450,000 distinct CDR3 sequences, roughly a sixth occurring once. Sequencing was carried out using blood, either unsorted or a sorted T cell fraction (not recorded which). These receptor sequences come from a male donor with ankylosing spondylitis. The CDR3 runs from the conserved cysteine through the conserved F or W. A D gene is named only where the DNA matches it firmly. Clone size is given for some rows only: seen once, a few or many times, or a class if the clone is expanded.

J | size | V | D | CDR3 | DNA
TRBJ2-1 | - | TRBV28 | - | CASTTPYNEQFF | TGTGCCAGCACGACTCCCTACAATGAGCAGTTCTTC
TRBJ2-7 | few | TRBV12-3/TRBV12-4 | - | CASSLAMAGLPYEQYF | TGTGCCAGCAGTTTAGCGATGGCAGGTCTGCCCTACGAGCAGTACTTC
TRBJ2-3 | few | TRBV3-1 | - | CASSQEASYTDTQYF | TGTGCCAGCAGCCAAGAAGCCAGTTACACAGATACGCAGTATTTT
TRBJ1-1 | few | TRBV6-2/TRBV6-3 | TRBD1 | CASRRGGTGATEAFF | TGTGCCAGCAGAAGGGGGGGGACAGGGGCCACTGAAGCTTTCTTT
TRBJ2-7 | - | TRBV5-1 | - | CASSLSGAEQYF | TGCGCCAGCAGCTTGTCGGGTGCCGAGCAGTACTTC
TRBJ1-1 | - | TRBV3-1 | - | CASSQVGGRVLTTEAFF | TGTGCCAGCAGCCAAGTAGGGGGGAGGGTTTTAACCACTGAAGCTTTCTTT
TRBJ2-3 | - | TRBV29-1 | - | CSVRREFNTDTQYF | TGCAGCGTCAGACGGGAGTTTAACACAGATACGCAGTATTTT
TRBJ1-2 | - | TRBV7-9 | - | CASSPHLGIKDGYTF | TGTGCCAGCAGCCCACACCTAGGGATTAAGGATGGCTACACCTTC
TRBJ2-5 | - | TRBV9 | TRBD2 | CASSAGTTTRGTQYF | TGTGCCAGCAGCGCCGGGACTACCACTCGAGGGACCCAGTACTTC
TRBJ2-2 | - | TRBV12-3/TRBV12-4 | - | CASSGGLGFDGELFF | TGTGCCAGCAGTGGTGGGTTGGGTTTCGACGGGGAGCTGTTTTTT
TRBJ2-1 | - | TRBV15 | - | CATSRSGLLSYNEQFF | TGTGCCACCAGCAGATCCGGACTTCTCTCCTACAATGAGCAGTTCTTC
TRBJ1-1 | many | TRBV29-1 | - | CSAVRTANTEAFF | TGCAGCGCTGTCCGGACGGCGAACACTGAAGCTTTCTTT
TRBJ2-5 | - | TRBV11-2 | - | CASSLPETQYF | TGTGCCAGCAGCTTACCAGAGACCCAGTACTTC
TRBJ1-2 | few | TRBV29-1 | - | CSVDGLNGYGYTF | TGCAGCGTTGATGGCCTCAACGGGTATGGCTACACCTTC
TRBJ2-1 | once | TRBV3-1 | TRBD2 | CASSQPKELAGVKEQFF | TGTGCCAGCAGCCAACCCAAGGAACTAGCGGGAGTAAAGGAGCAGTTCTTC
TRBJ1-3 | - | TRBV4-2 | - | CASSQNRNTIYF | TGTGCCAGCAGCCAGAATCGAAACACCATATATTTT
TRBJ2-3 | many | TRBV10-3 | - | CAISVASVEDTQYF | TGTGCCATCAGTGTTGCTAGCGTGGAGGATACGCAGTATTTT
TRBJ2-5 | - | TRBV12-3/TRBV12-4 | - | CASSPGRAQYF | TGTGCCAGCAGCCCCGGTAGAGCCCAGTACTTC
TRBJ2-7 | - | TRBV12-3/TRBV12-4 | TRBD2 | CASFPYTGTSTYEQYF | TGTGCCAGCTTCCCCTACACCGGGACTAGCACCTACGAGCAGTACTTC
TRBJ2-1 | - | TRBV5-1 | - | CASSPTRTYNEQFF | TGCGCCAGCAGCCCCACCCGGACCTACAATGAGCAGTTCTTC
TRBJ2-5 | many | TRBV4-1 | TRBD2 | CASSSPGLAGGPNQETQYF | TGCGCCAGCAGCTCTCCGGGACTAGCGGGGGGGCCGAACCAAGAGACCCAGTACTTC
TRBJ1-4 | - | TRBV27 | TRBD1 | CASSASGTGVGKLFF | TGTGCCAGCAGTGCCTCCGGGACAGGGGTAGGAAAACTGTTTTTT
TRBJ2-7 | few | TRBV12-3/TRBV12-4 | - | CASTAHSSYEQYF | TGTGCCAGCACTGCTCACAGCTCCTACGAGCAGTACTTC
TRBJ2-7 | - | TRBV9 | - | CASSVAYKGNGRYEQYF | TGTGCCAGCAGCGTAGCTTATAAGGGTAACGGTCGATACGAGCAGTACTTC